The 18 T cell receptor beta chains presented below share a single source sample, sequenced in a study of shared clonotypes between healthy human individuals. Assay used: immunoSEQ multiplex PCR; TCRdb lists only in-frame clones, some missing. The table lists 740,000 or so clones, about three quarters of them singletons, with 1.5% to 2% in the top ten. The sequenced sample was memory CD4+ T cells sorted from blood. Subset reported: CD45RA-negative fraction. These receptor sequences come from a woman under 40 in good health.

The gene calls are TRBV5-4 and TRBJ1-2, with TRBD1 matching over 8 bases. In germline, CDR1 is SGHNT, CDR2 YYREEE (reference sequence). CDR3 length: 13 amino acids. Germline trimming cut 3 bases from V and 6 bases from J; bases unmatched to any gene: 4. The CDR3 DNA reads TGTGCCAGCAGCTCAGGGGGCTTTGATGGCTACACCTTC. Protein sequence: CASSSGGFDGYTF.

The chain employs TRBV30 and TRBJ2-7, with 7 bases aligning to TRBD1. CDR1 and CDR2 (germline): GTSNPN, SVGIG (reference sequence). CDR3 length equals 14 residues. V dropped 3 bases and J dropped 3; count of bases not matched to a gene: 8. CDR3: CAWRKTGSGYEQYF. CDR3 sequence (DNA): TGTGCCTGGAGAAAGACAGGGTCGGGCTACGAGCAGTACTTC.

V usage is TRBV6-1 and J usage is TRBJ2-7, with D unresolved. Between the trimmed V and J ends, which lost 4 bases and 1 base, there was a span of 20 bases. The CDR3 runs 17 residues. Germline lookup yields CDR1 MNHNS and CDR2 SASEGT. The CDR3 loop reads CASSVGTPTDLSYEQYF. For the CDR3, the DNA is TGTGCCAGCAGTGTCGGAACACCGACGGATCTTTCCTACGAGCAGTACTTC.

The chain joins TRBV7-2 to TRBJ2-6, with D possibly matching TRBD1 (7 bases). Trimming pared 2 bases from V and 0 bases from J, leaving 11 bases between. This CDR3 spans 17 amino acids. Germline CDR1 and CDR2: SGHTA and FQGNSA. Here the CDR3 reads CASSLRQGGSGANVLTF. The CDR3 DNA sequence: TGTGCCAGCAGCTTAAGACAGGGAGGCTCTGGGGCCAACGTCCTGACTTTC.

J is TRBJ2-5 and V is TRBV27; TRBD1 agrees at 11 bases. This CDR3 has 14 residues. The trim removed 6 bases at V and 5 bases at J, leaving 5 bases unmatched. In germline, CDR1 is MNHEY, CDR2 SMNVEV (reference sequence). CDR3 sequence reads: CASRKDRGHETQYF. The CDR3 region has the DNA TGTGCCAGCAGAAAGGACAGGGGGCATGAGACCCAGTACTTC.

This chain links TRBV7-8 with TRBJ2-5, with 12 bases matching TRBD2. J gave up 5 bases and V 2 bases, and 9 bases lay outside the gene matches. Germline values: CDR1 SGHVS, CDR2 FQNEAQ. The CDR3 runs to 17 residues. This CDR3 is CASSLRLAGGSGETQYF. The CDR3 nucleotides read TGTGCCAGCAGCTTAAGGCTAGCGGGAGGGTCTGGGGAGACCCAGTACTTC.

The sample holds a few counts of this clone. J is TRBJ1-5 and V is TRBV6-5; 7 bases align to TRBD1. There are 13 residues in the CDR3. CDR1 and CDR2 from the germline V gene are MNHEY and SVGAGI. V dropped 4 bases and J dropped 7; count of bases not matched to a gene: 4. Here the CDR3 DNA reads TGTGCCAGCAGTTTGACAGGGAACCAGCCCCAGCATTTT. Amino acids: CASSLTGNQPQHF.

The rearrangement joins TRBV28 to TRBJ2-7, with D uncertain. Between the trimmed V and J ends, which lost 1 base and 5 bases, there was a span of 12 bases. The CDR3 loop spans 14 amino acids. The germline gives CDR1 MDHEN, CDR2 SYDVKM. CDR3 loop: CASSLSRAGNEQYF. For the CDR3, the DNA is TGTGCCAGCAGTTTATCCCGGGCTGGCAACGAGCAGTACTTC.

As for this clone: The same CDR3 can be traced to other DNA sequences in this sample. V gene TRBV11-2 combines with J gene TRBJ1-5; no reliable D call. V lost 0 bases and J lost 6, with 6 bases in between. CDR1 is SGHAT and CDR2 is FQNNGV in the germline V gene. The CDR3 sequence is 13 residues long. The CDR3 sequence: CASSLDRTQPQHF. For the CDR3, the DNA is TGTGCCAGCAGCTTAGATCGAACTCAGCCCCAGCATTTT. Full variable domain (rest looked up from reference TRBV11-2 and TRBJ1-5): EAGVAQSPRYKIIEKRQSVAFWCNPISGHATLYWYQQILGQGPKLLIQFQNNGVVDDSQLPKDRFSAERLKGVDSTLKIQPAKLEDSAVYLCASSLDRTQPQHFGDGTRLSIL.

V gene TRBV7-9 combines with J gene TRBJ2-3; 9 positions agree with TRBD1. CDR1 is SEHNR and CDR2 is FQNEAQ in the germline V gene (reference sequence). The CDR3 extends over 18 amino acids. V dropped 5 bases and J dropped 0; count of bases not matched to a gene: 12. CDR3 region: CASSLGQGPWTSTDTQYF. CDR3 nucleotide sequence: TGTGCCAGCAGCCTGGGACAGGGTCCCTGGACTAGCACAGATACGCAGTATTTT.

This clone showed up many times. The chain uses TRBV5-1 and TRBJ2-7; 10 nucleotides line up with TRBD2. Germline CDR1 is SGHRS and CDR2 is YFSETQ. CDR3 size: 16 residues. V lost 0 bases, J lost 3 bases, and 6 bases stayed unmatched. CDR3: CASSLEFRTSGYEQYF. The CDR3 DNA is TGCGCCAGCAGCTTGGAGTTTAGGACTAGCGGCTACGAGCAGTACTTC.

This clone occurred a few times. This rearrangement joins TRBV30 to TRBJ2-1, with TRBD1 as a possible D gene (5 bases). Germline lookup yields CDR1 GTSNPN and CDR2 SVGIG (reference sequence). The CDR3 is 15 residues long. V shed 0 bases and J shed 5 bases, with 14 bases lying between them. Here the CDR3 DNA reads TGTGCCTGGAGTGTACCCGGACCCAGGGACAATGAGCAGTTCTTC. Its translation is CAWSVPGPRDNEQFF.

This chain uses TRBV7-2 with TRBJ1-1; D might be TRBD1 (5 bases). Per the germline V gene, CDR1 is SGHTA and CDR2 is FQGNSA. The CDR3 spans 13 residues. The V end was cut by 5 bases, the J end by 3 bases, with 10 bases between. The CDR3 here is CASSRQSYTEAFF. CDR3 coding DNA: TGTGCCAGCAGCCGACAGTCTTACACTGAAGCTTTCTTT.

V gene TRBV4-2 combines with J gene TRBJ2-6, with TRBD2 matching 13 bases. In germline, CDR1 is LGHNA, CDR2 YNFKEQ. CDR3 length: 17 amino acids. V lost 2 bases and J lost 4; bases outside the gene matches: 2. The CDR3 spells CASSQTGLAGGANVLTF. Here the CDR3 DNA reads TGTGCCAGCAGCCAAACGGGACTAGCGGGAGGGGCCAACGTCCTGACTTTC.

This chain connects TRBV6-5 to TRBJ1-2; TRBD1 matches 8 bases. From germline, CDR1 is MNHEY and CDR2 SVGAGI. J gave up 4 bases and V 7 bases, and 8 bases lay outside the gene matches. This CDR3 comprises 14 residues. Here the CDR3 reads CASTSQGGGYGYTF. CDR3 nucleotide sequence: TGTGCCAGCACCTCACAGGGGGGAGGCTATGGCTACACCTTC.

Regarding this clone: This specimen includes other DNA sequences encoding the same CDR3. The chain uses TRBV9 and TRBJ2-1; 9 bases are shared with TRBD2. This CDR3 region has 15 residues. V trimming: 2 bases; J trimming: 4 bases; junction bases outside the gene matches: 4. Per the germline V gene, CDR1 is SGDLS and CDR2 is YYNGEE. The CDR3: CASSVGLAVYNEQFF. The CDR3 DNA is TGTGCCAGCAGCGTGGGACTAGCAGTTTACAATGAGCAGTTCTTC.

The chain recombines TRBV10-1 with TRBJ2-7; 9 bases align to TRBD1. After removal of 6 bases from V and 4 bases from J, the junction contained 10 bases not matched to a gene. CDR3 length: 15 residues. Germline-derived CDR1 and CDR2 are WNHNN and SYGVQD (reference sequence). DNA for the CDR3: TGCGCCAGCAGCGGGGAACAGGGGGCGGGGTACGAGCAGTACTTC. This translates into CASSGEQGAGYEQYF.

The rearrangement links TRBV5-1 to TRBJ2-6; D is unclear. The V end was cut by 0 bases, the J end by 0 bases, with 7 bases between. Germline V lookup: CDR1 SGHRS, CDR2 YFSETQ. The length of the CDR3 is 16 residues. As DNA, the CDR3 is TGCGCCAGCAGCTTGGCCTTGTCCTCTGGGGCCAACGTCCTGACTTTC. This sequence encodes CASSLALSSGANVLTF.